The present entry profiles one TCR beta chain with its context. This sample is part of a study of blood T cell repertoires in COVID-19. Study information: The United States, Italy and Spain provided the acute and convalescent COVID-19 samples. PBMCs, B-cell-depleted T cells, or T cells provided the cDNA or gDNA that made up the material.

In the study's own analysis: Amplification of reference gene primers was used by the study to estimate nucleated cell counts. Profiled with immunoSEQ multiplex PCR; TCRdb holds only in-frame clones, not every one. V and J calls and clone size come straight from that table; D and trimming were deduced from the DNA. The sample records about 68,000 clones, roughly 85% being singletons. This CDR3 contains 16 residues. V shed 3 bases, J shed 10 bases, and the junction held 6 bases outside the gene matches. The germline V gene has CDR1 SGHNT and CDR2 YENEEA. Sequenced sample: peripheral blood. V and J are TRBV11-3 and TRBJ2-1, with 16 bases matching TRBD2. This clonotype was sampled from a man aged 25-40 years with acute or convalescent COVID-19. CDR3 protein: CASSLGLAGGPEEQFF. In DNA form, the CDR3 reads TGTGCCAGCAGCTTGGGACTAGCGGGAGGGCCCGAAGAGCAGTTCTTC.